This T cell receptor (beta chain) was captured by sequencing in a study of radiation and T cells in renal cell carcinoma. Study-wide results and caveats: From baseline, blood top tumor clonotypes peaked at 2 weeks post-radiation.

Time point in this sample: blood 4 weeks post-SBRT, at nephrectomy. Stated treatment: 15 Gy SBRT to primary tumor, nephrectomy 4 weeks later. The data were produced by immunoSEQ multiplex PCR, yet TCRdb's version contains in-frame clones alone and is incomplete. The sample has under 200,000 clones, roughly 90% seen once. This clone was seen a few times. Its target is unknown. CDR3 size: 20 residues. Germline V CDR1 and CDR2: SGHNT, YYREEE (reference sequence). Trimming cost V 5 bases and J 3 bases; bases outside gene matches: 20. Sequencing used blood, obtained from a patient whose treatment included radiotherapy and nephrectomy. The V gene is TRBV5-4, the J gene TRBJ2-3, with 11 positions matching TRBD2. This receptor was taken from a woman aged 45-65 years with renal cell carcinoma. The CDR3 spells CASSRPRGGTSGGWTDTQYF. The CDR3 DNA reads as TGTGCCAGCAGTCGTCCGCGCGGGGGTACTAGCGGGGGTTGGACAGATACGCAGTATTTT.